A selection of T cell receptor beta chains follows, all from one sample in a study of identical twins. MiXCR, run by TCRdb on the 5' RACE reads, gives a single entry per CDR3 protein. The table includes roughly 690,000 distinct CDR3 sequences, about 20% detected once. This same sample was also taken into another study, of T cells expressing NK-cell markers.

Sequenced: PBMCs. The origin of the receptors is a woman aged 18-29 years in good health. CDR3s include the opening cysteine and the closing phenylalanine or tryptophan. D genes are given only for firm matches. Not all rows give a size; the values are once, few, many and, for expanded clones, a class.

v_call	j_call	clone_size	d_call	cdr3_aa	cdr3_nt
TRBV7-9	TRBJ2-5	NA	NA	CASSLSTGLETQYF	TGTGCCAGCAGCTTAAGTACAGGGTTAGAGACCCAGTACTTC
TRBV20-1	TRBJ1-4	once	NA	CSAGLGSGSEKLFF	TGCAGTGCAGGACTAGGGTCCGGTAGTGAAAAACTGTTTTTT
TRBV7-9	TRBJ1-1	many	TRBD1	CASSFTGGTEAFF	TGTGCCAGCAGTTTTACAGGGGGCACTGAAGCTTTCTTT
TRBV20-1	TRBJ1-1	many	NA	CSAWGPNTEAFF	TGCAGTGCTTGGGGCCCGAACACTGAAGCTTTCTTT
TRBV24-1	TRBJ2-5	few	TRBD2	CATRELAGGIEETQYF	TGTGCCACCAGGGAACTAGCGGGAGGGATAGAAGAGACCCAGTACTTC
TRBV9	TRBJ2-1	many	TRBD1	CASSVRDRVNEQFF	TGTGCCAGCAGCGTCCGGGACAGGGTCAATGAGCAGTTCTTC
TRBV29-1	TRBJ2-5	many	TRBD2	CSVEQGTSGETQYF	TGCAGCGTTGAACAGGGGACTAGCGGAGAGACCCAGTACTTC
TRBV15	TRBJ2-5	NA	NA	CATSAKTTQETQYF	TGTGCCACCAGCGCGAAAACTACCCAAGAGACCCAGTACTTC
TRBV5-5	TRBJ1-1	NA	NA	CASSLIGRETEAFF	TGTGCCAGCAGCTTAATCGGGAGAGAAACTGAAGCTTTCTTT
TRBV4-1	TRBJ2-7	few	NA	CASSQDPRQAAYEQYF	TGCGCCAGCAGCCAAGATCCCAGACAGGCGGCCTACGAGCAGTACTTC
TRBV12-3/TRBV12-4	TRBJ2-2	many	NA	CASSATSWELFF	TGTGCCAGCAGTGCAACTAGCTGGGAGCTGTTTTTT
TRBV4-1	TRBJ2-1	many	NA	CASSQNSVNNEQFF	TGCGCCAGCAGCCAGAATAGCGTCAACAATGAGCAGTTCTTC
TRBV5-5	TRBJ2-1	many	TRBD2	CASSSGGLAGFNEQFF	TGTGCCAGCAGCTCGGGGGGACTAGCGGGCTTCAATGAGCAGTTCTTC
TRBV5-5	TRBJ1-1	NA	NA	CASSGVPEAFF	TGTGCCAGCAGCGGGGTCCCTGAAGCTTTCTTT
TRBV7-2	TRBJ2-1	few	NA	CASREGIAYNEQFF	TGTGCCAGCAGGGAGGGTATTGCCTACAATGAGCAGTTCTTC
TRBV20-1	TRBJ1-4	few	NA	CSAEQGTNEKLFF	TGCAGTGCTGAACAGGGAACTAATGAAAAACTGTTTTTT
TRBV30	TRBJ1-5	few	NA	CAWSEGWGNQPQHF	TGTGCCTGGAGTGAAGGGTGGGGCAATCAGCCCCAGCATTTT
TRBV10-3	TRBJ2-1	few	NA	CAISESGGNDYNEQFF	TGTGCCATCAGTGAGTCTGGAGGGAATGACTACAATGAGCAGTTCTTC
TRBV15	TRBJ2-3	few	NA	CATSRGGALSTDTQYF	TGTGCCACCAGCAGAGGGGGGGCCCTGAGCACAGATACGCAGTATTTT
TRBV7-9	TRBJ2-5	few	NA	CASSLAYGSETQYF	TGTGCCAGCAGCTTGGCTTATGGAAGTGAGACCCAGTACTTC
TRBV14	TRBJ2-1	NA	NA	CASSQFPGSGYNEQFF	TGTGCCAGCAGCCAGTTCCCAGGGTCCGGGTACAATGAGCAGTTCTTC
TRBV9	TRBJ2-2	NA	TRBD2	CASSPRTSGIFGELFF	TGTGCCAGCAGCCCGAGGACTAGCGGGATCTTCGGGGAGCTGTTTTTT
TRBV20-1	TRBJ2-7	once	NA	CSALGQFYEQYF	TGCAGTGCTCTGGGACAATTTTACGAGCAGTACTTC
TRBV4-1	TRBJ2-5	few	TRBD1	CASSQDVQGATETQYF	TGCGCCAGCAGCCAAGATGTACAGGGGGCTACGGAGACCCAGTACTTC
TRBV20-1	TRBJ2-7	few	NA	CSARFHTGHEQYF	TGCAGTGCTAGGTTTCACACAGGCCACGAGCAGTACTTC
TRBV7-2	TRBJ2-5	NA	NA	CASSWSGVETQYF	TGTGCCAGCAGCTGGTCGGGAGTTGAGACCCAGTACTTC
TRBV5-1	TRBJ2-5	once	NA	CASSPLFELLGQGETQYF	TGCGCCAGCAGCCCCCTGTTTGAATTATTGGGGCAGGGAGAGACCCAGTACTTC
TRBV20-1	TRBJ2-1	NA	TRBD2	CSARRSSGRGNEQFF	TGCAGTGCTAGAAGATCTAGCGGGCGAGGGAATGAGCAGTTCTTC
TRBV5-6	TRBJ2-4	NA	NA	CASSEGRMGAKNIQYF	TGTGCCAGCAGCGAGGGACGCATGGGTGCCAAAAACATTCAGTACTTC
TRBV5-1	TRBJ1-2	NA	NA	CASNQQGLDSPYGYTF	TGCGCCAGCAATCAACAGGGCCTGGATTCTCCTTATGGCTACACCTTC
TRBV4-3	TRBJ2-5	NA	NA	CASSPDWLQETQYF	TGCGCCAGCAGCCCAGACTGGCTCCAAGAGACCCAGTACTTC
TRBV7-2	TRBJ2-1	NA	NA	CASSPGLGGYNEQFF	TGTGCCAGCAGCCCCGGACTGGGCGGCTACAATGAGCAGTTCTTC
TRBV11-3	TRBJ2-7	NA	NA	CASSLALFEQYF	TGTGCCAGCAGCTTAGCTTTGTTCGAGCAGTACTTC
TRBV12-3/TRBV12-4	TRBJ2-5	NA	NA	CASSFILQETQYF	TGTGCCAGCAGTTTCATCCTACAAGAGACCCAGTACTTC
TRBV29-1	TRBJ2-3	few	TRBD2	CSVDDAGTSGTDTQYF	TGCAGCGTTGATGACGCCGGGACTAGCGGCACAGATACGCAGTATTTT